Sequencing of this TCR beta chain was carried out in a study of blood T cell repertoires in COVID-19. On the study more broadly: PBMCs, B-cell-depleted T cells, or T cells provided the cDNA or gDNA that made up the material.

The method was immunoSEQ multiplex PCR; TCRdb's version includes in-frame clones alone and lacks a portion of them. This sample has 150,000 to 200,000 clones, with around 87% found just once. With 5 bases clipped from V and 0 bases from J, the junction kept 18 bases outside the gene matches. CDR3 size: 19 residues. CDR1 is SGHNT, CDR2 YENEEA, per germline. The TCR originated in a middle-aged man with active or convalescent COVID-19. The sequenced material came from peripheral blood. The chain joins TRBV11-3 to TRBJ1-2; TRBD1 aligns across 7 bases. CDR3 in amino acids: CASSITHRRGQSANYGYTF. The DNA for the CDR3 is TGTGCCAGCAGCATCACCCATAGGAGGGGACAGTCTGCTAACTATGGCTACACCTTC.